The clone carrying this T cell receptor (beta chain) occurred a few times. As yet, its antigen is unknown. The entry originates in a study of regulatory T cells in long-lasting Graves disease. Study-wide results and limits: Persistent cases favored TRBV28, TRBJ1-2 and TRBJ2-5.

Trimming removed 0 bases at V and 6 bases at J, with 14 bases between. Germline CDR1 is SGHVS and CDR2 is FQNEAQ. This CDR3 contains 15 residues. Time point reported: newly diagnosed GD, antithyroid drugs for less than 3 months. Preparation of the TCR library used RNA extracted from PBMCs. Arm-PCR with iRepertoire HTBI primers amplified the CDR3 regions for these TCR beta libraries. MiXCR, applied by TCRdb to the multiplex PCR reads, yields one record per CDR3 protein. The sample holds 380,000 or so distinct CDR3 sequences; roughly 17% are singletons and the top ten take roughly a fifth. In addition, the sample was reused for a study of T cells in Graves' hyperthyroidism and ophthalmopathy. That paper adds: Patients aged 18 to 65 had newly diagnosed hyperthyroidism lasting under 2 months.

The rearrangement links TRBV7-8 to TRBJ1-1, with D possibly matching TRBD1 (6 bases). This clonotype was sampled from a woman in her late teens or twenties with Graves disease. The sequenced sample was peripheral blood mononuclear cells (PBMCs), obtained at new diagnosis, from a patient treated with antithyroid drugs. DNA of the CDR3: TGTGCCAGCAGCTTAGCCGGACAGATCAGCGCTGAAGCTTTCTTT. The encoded protein is CASSLAGQISAEAFF. The full variable domain, completed using reference TRBV7-8 and TRBJ1-1, is GAGVSQSPRYKVAKRGQDVALRCDPISGHVSLFWYQQALGQGPEFLTYFQNEAQLDKSGLPSDRFFAERPEGSVSTLKIQRTQQEDSAVYLCASSLAGQISAEAFFGQGTRLTVV.